This TCR beta chain was obtained from a study of blood T cell repertoires in COVID-19. Whole-study context: From T cells, B-cell-depleted T cells, or PBMCs came the material, which was cDNA or gDNA.

As originally analysed: Quantification of nucleated cells was approximated via reference gene primer amplification. Method: immunoSEQ multiplex PCR; TCRdb's copy keeps in-frame clones and lacks some. V, J and clone size are those of that table, while D and trimming were read from the DNA. This table holds roughly 38,000 clones, approximately 88% found once. CDR1 is MNHEY and CDR2 is SVGEGT in the germline V gene. CDR3 length: 14 residues. The V gene end was trimmed by 4 bases and the J gene end by 2 bases; junction bases not matched to a gene: 1. The genes are TRBV6-2 or TRBV6-3 and TRBJ1-2; 10 bases match TRBD1. Source material: peripheral blood. This TCR was sampled from a woman in her seventies with acute or convalescent COVID-19. The DNA of the CDR3 is TGTGCCAGCAGTTTGGGACAGGGGAACTATGGCTACACCTTC. Its protein is CASSLGQGNYGYTF.